This TCR beta chain was captured in a study of identical twins. After template switching added a universal primer site, the resulting cDNA carried unique molecular identifiers. One entry per CDR3 protein, called by TCRdb with MiXCR from the 5' RACE reads. The sample includes 1.5 million to 2 million distinct CDR3 sequences, about 32% of them seen just once. General study results and limits: Out-of-frame alpha sequences shared between twins exhibited an excess of low generation probability. Models, which agreed with sharing between unrelated individuals, nonetheless underestimated the out-of-frame TCR alpha sharing seen in monozygotic twins.

There are a few counts of this clonotype. Its antigen is currently unknown. This sequence was found in a newborn girl in good health. The sequencing sample was made of cord blood.

CDR3 in amino acids: CASSLAGRPNTEAFF. CDR3 sequence (DNA): TGCGCCAGCAGCTTGGCAGGCAGGCCGAACACTGAAGCTTTCTTT. The J gene is TRBJ1-1, the V gene TRBV5-1; D ambiguous. The CDR3 has 15 amino acids. The V end was cut by 0 bases, the J end by 1 base, with 10 bases between. The germline V gene has CDR1 SGHRS and CDR2 YFSETQ.